This T cell receptor (beta chain) appears in the sequencing data of a study of blood T cell repertoires in COVID-19. Study context: From the United States, Italy and Spain came samples of acute and convalescent COVID-19.

V shed 7 bases and J shed 7 bases, with 21 bases lying between them. Germline-derived CDR1 and CDR2 are MNHEY and SVGAGI. This CDR3 has 15 amino acids. In the authors' methods: From reference gene primer amplification, estimates of nucleated cell counts were derived. Measured with immunoSEQ multiplex PCR; TCRdb has only the in-frame clones, and not every one. Clone size and V and J calls were adopted from that table, with D and trimming inferred from the DNA. The repertoire holds fewer than 300,000 clones, with 80% to 90% as singletons. The chain is built from TRBV6-5 and TRBJ2-3; D is perhaps TRBD2 (6 bases). The origin of this receptor is a young man with acute or convalescent COVID-19. Material: peripheral blood. CDR3 nucleotides: TGTGCCAGCACGTCGAATAGCGGTGGAGGGCATACGCAGTATTTT. Its protein product is CASTSNSGGGHTQYF.